This T cell receptor beta chain was captured in a study of early T cells in non-severe SARS-CoV-2 infection. TCRdb processed the 5' RACE reads anew with MiXCR; each CDR3 protein has one entry. The top ten hold approximately 3.4% of the sample, which has tens of thousands of distinct CDR3 sequences, more than 4.5% seen once. V lost 2 bases and J 3 bases, leaving 7 bases between the germline ends. The CDR3 length is 13 residues. Germline V CDR1 and CDR2: SGHVS, FQNEAQ. This clonotype was counted at least ten times. The chain carries TRBV7-8 and TRBJ1-1, with D perhaps TRBD1 (5 bases). Material for sequencing was whole blood. The sequence was obtained from an adult who was a healthcare worker with PCR-confirmed SARS-CoV-2 infection or an uninfected control (not recorded which). In DNA form, the CDR3 reads TGTGCCAGCAGCTTAACCAGGGACACTGAAGCTTTCTTT. Translation: CASSLTRDTEAFF.